The next 23 T cell receptor beta chains were all read from a single sample in a study of lung T cells in sarcoidosis with Löfgren's syndrome. One entry per CDR3 protein results from TCRdb running MiXCR on the reads. The sample includes 50,000 to 65,000 distinct CDR3 sequences, around 20% of them seen just once. Source material: CD4+ T cells from PBMCs. The source is a human donor with sarcoidosis (Löfgren's syndrome or another form), or a control subject (not recorded which).

With regard to this clonotype: A much larger clonotype is one base distant, so this may be a read error. This chain uses TRBV4-3 with TRBJ1-4; D uncertain. V was trimmed by 7 bases and J by 10 bases, leaving 16 bases between them. The CDR3 length is 13 residues. Germline CDR1 and CDR2: LGHNA and YSLEER. CDR3 region: CASTRTVVGKLFF. The CDR3 DNA follows: TGCGCCAGCACCAGGACCGTGGTCGGAAAACTGTTTTTT.

The chain recombines TRBV18 with TRBJ2-5, with no clear D. Germline CDR1 is KGHSH and CDR2 is LQKENI. With 0 bases removed from V and 5 bases from J, the gap between germline ends came to 4 bases. This CDR3 region has 12 residues. The DNA of the CDR3 is TGTGCCAGCTCACCACCGGAGGAGACCCAGTACTTC. It codes for CASSPPEETQYF. The full variable domain, with the rest looked up from reference TRBV18 and TRBJ2-5, is NAGVMQNPRHLVRRRGQEARLRCSPMKGHSHVYWYRQLPEEGLKFMVYLQKENIIDESGMPKERFSAEFPKEGPSILRIQQVVRGDSAAYFCASSPPEETQYFGPGTRLLVL.

This clonotype was seen just once. A much larger clone differs from this one at a single base, so this may be a read error. The chain uses TRBV19 and TRBJ1-5; the D gene is possibly TRBD1 (5 bases). V shed 4 bases and J shed 4 bases, with 23 bases lying between them. The CDR3 loop spans 18 amino acids. The germline V gene has CDR1 LNHDA and CDR2 SQIVND (reference sequence). The CDR3 spells CASSSSRDWTSYNQPQHF. CDR3 nucleotide sequence: TGTGCCAGTAGTAGCAGTCGGGACTGGACGTCTTATAATCAGCCCCAGCATTTT.

Ten or more counts support this clonotype. The CDR3 region has the DNA TGTGCCAGCAGTTACGACAGGGGGTGGCAAGGGCAGTTCTTC. Encoded protein: CASSYDRGWQGQFF. The chain recombines TRBV6-6 with TRBJ2-1, with TRBD1 matching over 9 bases. J lost 12 bases, V lost 2 bases, and 8 bases had no gene match. Germline loops: CDR1 MNHNY, CDR2 SVGAGI (reference sequence). The CDR3 covers 14 residues.

This clonotype was detected many times. The chain combines TRBV6-1 with TRBJ2-5; D is perhaps TRBD1 (6 bases). The CDR3 covers 15 residues. V was shortened by 8 bases and J by 1 base, with 17 bases between the two germline ends. From germline, CDR1 is MNHNS and CDR2 SASEGT. This CDR3 is CASYPQGQGQETQYF. DNA for the CDR3: TGTGCCAGCTATCCCCAGGGGCAGGGCCAAGAGACCCAGTACTTC.

The V and J genes are TRBV7-9 and TRBJ2-1, with TRBD1 identical over 8 bases. Germline CDR1 is SEHNR and CDR2 is FQNEAQ (reference sequence). The CDR3 covers 15 residues. V lost 5 bases and J lost 6; bases outside the gene matches: 9. CDR3: CASSRSRGRSNEQFF. The DNA for the CDR3 is TGTGCCAGCAGCCGAAGCAGGGGGCGCAGCAATGAGCAGTTCTTC.

Points on this clonotype: With a much larger clone just one base away, this may be a read error. The chain uses TRBV7-9 and TRBJ1-1, with TRBD1 matching 7 bases. This CDR3 spans 13 amino acids. Germline lookup yields CDR1 SEHNR and CDR2 FQNEAQ (reference sequence). CDR3 loop: CARSRRGDTEAFF. CDR3 nucleotide sequence: TGTGCCCGCAGCCGCAGGGGGGACACTGAAGCTTTCTTT.

For this clonotype: Here the CDR3 omits its conserved ending phenylalanine or tryptophan, so a read error is the likely source. The chain is built from TRBV12-3 or TRBV12-4 and TRBJ1-5, with D hard to call. The length of the CDR3 is 14 residues. Trimming shortened V by 1 base and J by 3 bases, and 7 bases separated the two germline ends. The CDR3 spells CASSLEGANQPQHL. The DNA for the CDR3 is TGTGCCAGCAGTTTAGAAGGAGCCAATCAGCCCCAGCATCTT.

V gene TRBV12-3 or TRBV12-4 combines with J gene TRBJ2-1; 13 nucleotides agree with TRBD2. CDR3 length: 14 amino acids. V was pared by 5 bases and J by 7 bases, with 2 bases of the junction left unmatched. The DNA of the CDR3 is TGTGCCAGCAGTACTAGCGGGGGGGGTAATGAGCAGTTCTTC. Translation: CASSTSGGGNEQFF.

The chain employs TRBV12-3 or TRBV12-4 and TRBJ2-5; 7 bases are shared with TRBD2. The trim removed 1 base at V and 5 bases at J, leaving 10 bases unmatched. The CDR3 loop spans 16 amino acids. CDR3 sequence reads: CASSLERTSGGETQYF. CDR3 DNA: TGTGCCAGCAGTTTAGAAAGGACTAGTGGGGGGGAGACCCAGTACTTC.

This clonotype occurred many times. This chain joins TRBV7-3 and TRBJ2-1; maybe TRBD2 (5 bases). Germline V gene data show CDR1 as SGHTA and CDR2 as FQGTGA. V lost 0 bases to trimming and J lost 4 bases, with 19 bases between them. The CDR3 loop spans 18 amino acids. For the CDR3, the DNA is TGTGCCAGCAGCTTAACCCCGTCGACTAACCCCTTATACAATGAGCAGTTCTTC. Its translation is CASSLTPSTNPLYNEQFF.

This chain connects TRBV7-8 to TRBJ2-3; 8 positions agree with TRBD2. The CDR3 loop spans 16 amino acids. Looked up from germline, CDR1 is SGHVS and CDR2 is FQNEAQ. V shed 2 bases, J shed 2 bases, and the junction held 6 bases outside the gene matches. CDR3 in amino acids: CASSLRAGADTDTQYF. The CDR3 nucleotides read TGTGCCAGCAGCTTACGAGCGGGAGCTGACACAGATACGCAGTATTTT.

This rearrangement joins TRBV28 to TRBJ2-1; TRBD2 is a possible D gene (8 bases). The V end lost 6 bases, the J end lost 5 bases, and 17 bases lay between the germline ends. Germline V gene data show CDR1 as MDHEN and CDR2 as SYDVKM. CDR3 length: 15 residues. CDR3 residues: CASSRGGTVHNEQFF. CDR3 in DNA: TGTGCCAGCAGCCGGGGGGGGACAGTTCACAATGAGCAGTTCTTC.

This clonotype was seen repeatedly, ten times or more. The chain couples TRBV28 to TRBJ2-7, with 8 positions matching TRBD1. The J segment lost 3 bases and the V segment lost 6 bases, leaving 7 bases of the junction unmatched. Germline CDR1 MDHEN, CDR2 SYDVKM. The CDR3 covers 14 residues. In nucleotides, the CDR3 is TGTGCCAGCAGGGCCGGGACAGGAGTCTACGAGCAGTACGTC. Translated, it gives CASRAGTGVYEQYV.

This chain connects TRBV11-3 to TRBJ2-1; D might be TRBD1 or TRBD2, each matching 6 bases. Trimming left V 3 bases short and J 6 bases short, with 15 bases between. Germline CDR1 is SGHNT and CDR2 is YENEEA. The CDR3 contains 15 residues. This chain's CDR3 is CASSFGGHYSNEQFF. CDR3 bases: TGTGCCAGCAGCTTCGGGGGACACTACTCCAATGAGCAGTTCTTC.

The chain joins TRBV9 to TRBJ2-7, with 12 bases fitting TRBD1. Looked up from germline, CDR1 is SGDLS and CDR2 is YYNGEE. The CDR3 sequence is 16 residues long. The V segment lost 1 base and the J segment 5 bases; nucleotides outside the gene matches: 7. CDR3 nucleotide sequence: TGTGCCAGCAGCGTACGGGGACAGGGGGCTCACCACGAGCAGTACTTC. Translated: CASSVRGQGAHHEQYF.

The chain links TRBV6-5 to TRBJ1-3, with no clear D. V was cut by 0 bases and J by 11 bases, with 17 bases left in between. Germline V gene lookup returns CDR1 MNHEY and CDR2 SVGAGI. This CDR3 spans 15 amino acids. CDR3 amino acids: CASSYSQKSGNAIYF. The CDR3 DNA is TGTGCCAGCAGTTACTCTCAGAAATCCGGGAACGCCATATATTTT.

This chain connects TRBV19 to TRBJ1-1; 7 nucleotides align to TRBD1. This CDR3 contains 13 residues. Losses at the gene ends were 6 bases for V and 5 bases for J; bases not matched to a gene: 6. In germline, CDR1 is LNHDA, CDR2 SQIVND (reference sequence). In nucleotides, the CDR3 is TGTGCCAGTAGAAGGGACAGCGCGACTGAAGCTTTCTTT. Protein sequence: CASRRDSATEAFF.

V usage is TRBV29-1 and J usage is TRBJ1-4; 9 bases are shared with TRBD1. After removal of 7 bases from V and 8 bases from J, the junction contained 5 bases not matched to a gene. The CDR3 is made up of 12 amino acids. Germline CDR1 is SQVTM and CDR2 is ANQGSEA. The CDR3 DNA is TGCAGCGCCTGGACAGGGGCCGAAAAACTGTTTTTT. It encodes CSAWTGAEKLFF.

In its sample, this clonotype was seen many times. Here the CDR3 DNA reads TGTGCCAGCAGTGAAGCGCAAGGACAGGGACGCAAGGGAGCTTTCTTT. This sequence encodes CASSEAQGQGRKGAFF. The chain employs TRBV6-1 and TRBJ1-1, with TRBD1 identical over 8 bases. Germline V gene data show CDR1 as MNHNS and CDR2 as SASEGT. This CDR3 region has 16 residues. The V gene end was trimmed by 0 bases and the J gene end by 10 bases; junction bases not matched to a gene: 13.

This clonotype was picked up a small number of times. A single base separates this from a much larger clone, so it may be a read error. V gene TRBV28 combines with J gene TRBJ1-5; perhaps TRBD1 as D (5 bases). The length of the CDR3 is 16 residues. Looked up from germline, CDR1 is MDHEN and CDR2 is SYDVKM. The CDR3 sequence is CGSSTGDRGSNQPQHF. The CDR3 DNA sequence: TGTGGCAGCAGTACCGGGGACCGAGGGAGCAATCAGCCCCAGCATTTT.

Turning to this clonotype: A much larger clonotype is one base distant, so this may be a read error. The chain joins TRBV7-6 to TRBJ2-5; possible D gene TRBD2, 5 bases. Germline assignment: CDR1 SGHVS and CDR2 FNYEAQ. The CDR3 runs 15 residues. CDR3 DNA sequence: TGTGCTAGCAGCTTAGCGTTTTGGTTCCAAGAGACCCAGTACTTC. Its protein product is CASSLAFWFQETQYF.

Notes on this clonotype: A much larger clone lies one base from this, so it may be a read error. The rearrangement joins TRBV6-4 to TRBJ2-3, with 7 bases that match TRBD2. The V gene's germline CDR1 is MRHNA and CDR2 SNTAGT. This CDR3 is 14 amino acids long. The CDR3 sequence is CACSDAGGTDTQYF. CDR3 bases: TGTGCCTGCAGTGACGCGGGGGGCACAGATACGCAGTATTTT.